These 7 T cell receptor beta chains came from one sample sequenced in a study of blood T cell repertoires in COVID-19. Clones were sequenced by immunoSEQ multiplex PCR, and TCRdb holds only the in-frame ones, with some missing. This repertoire shows roughly 250,000 clones, over 75% found once; its top ten account for approximately 9%. Material: peripheral blood. The receptors come from a human donor in a cohort sampled during active COVID-19.

The gene calls are TRBV11-2 and TRBJ2-7, with TRBD1 matching 8 bases. The trim removed 7 bases at V and 5 bases at J, leaving 10 bases unmatched. CDR1 and CDR2 (germline): SGHAT, FQNNGV. The CDR3 is 14 residues long. CDR3 DNA: TGTGCCAGCACCCCGACAGGGGTCCACCACGAGCAGTACTTC. Translation: CASTPTGVHHEQYF.

The V gene is TRBV11-1, the J gene TRBJ2-3; TRBD2 agrees at 8 bases. This CDR3 has 15 amino acids. The germline V gene has CDR1 SGHAT and CDR2 FQDESV (reference sequence). J lost 2 bases, V lost 3 bases, and 4 bases had no gene match. The CDR3 coding sequence is TGTGCCAGCAGCTTTCGGGAGGGCCCCACAGATACGCAGTATTTT. Its translation is CASSFREGPTDTQYF.

This chain uses TRBV6-1 with TRBJ2-7, with D possibly matching TRBD2 (6 bases). CDR3 size: 13 residues. Germline V gene data show CDR1 as MNHNS and CDR2 as SASEGT. Deletions cut 1 base from V and 6 bases from J, with 10 bases between. This CDR3 is CASSEGGVGEQYF. The CDR3 coding sequence is TGTGCCAGCAGTGAAGGGGGGGTAGGCGAGCAGTACTTC.

The chain employs TRBV7-2 and TRBJ1-2, with unresolved D. The CDR3 spans 16 residues. Germline V gives CDR1 SGHTA, CDR2 FQGNSA. V was pared by 2 bases and J by 3 bases, with 16 bases between. CDR3 sequence reads: CASSLPFVLLDYGYTF. CDR3 nucleotide sequence: TGTGCCAGCAGCTTACCCTTCGTACTGCTCGACTATGGCTACACCTTC.

This chain links TRBV5-6 with TRBJ2-1, with 7 nucleotides matching TRBD1. The junction had 12 bases not matched to a gene; V was cut back by 4 bases and J by 8 bases. This CDR3 comprises 15 residues. Germline CDR1 is SGHDT and CDR2 is YYEEEE. DNA of the CDR3: TGTGCCAGCAGCAAAAACAGGGGCTACGGCGATGAGCAGTTCTTC. Translating gives CASSKNRGYGDEQFF.

V usage is TRBV28 and J usage is TRBJ2-7, with 12 bases aligning to TRBD2. Unmatched junction bases numbered 9, after V lost 6 bases and J lost 3 bases. The CDR3 is 16 amino acids. CDR1 and CDR2 (germline): MDHEN, SYDVKM. CDR3 in amino acids: CASRMAGLAGNYEQYF. The CDR3, as DNA: TGTGCCAGCAGGATGGCCGGACTAGCGGGGAACTACGAGCAGTACTTC. The full variable domain, in which reference TRBV28 and TRBJ2-7 provide the parts outside the CDR3, is DVKVTQSSRYLVKRTGEKVFLECVQDMDHENMFWYRQDPGLGLRLIYFSYDVKMKEKGDIPEGYSVSREKKERFSLILESASTNQTSMYLCASRMAGLAGNYEQYFGPGTRLTVT.

This clone was found once. The chain couples TRBV6-5 to TRBJ1-6; maybe TRBD1 (5 bases). Germline CDR1 MNHEY, CDR2 SVGAGI. The CDR3 loop spans 15 amino acids. V shed 4 bases and J shed 5 bases, with 12 bases lying between them. CDR3 sequence (DNA): TGTGCCAGCAGTTCCCTTGGGGCAGATAATTCACCCCTCCACTTT. Protein product: CASSSLGADNSPLHF.